This note documents a single T cell receptor (beta chain) sequence. The sample is drawn from a study of T cell clones after liver transplantation. CDR3 length: 16 residues. Germline CDR1 and CDR2: SGHVS and FQNEAQ. V lost 4 bases and J lost 1; bases outside the gene matches: 10. Sequencing used immunoSEQ multiplex PCR; TCRdb keeps in-frame clones, though not all of them. The sample lists under 55,000 clones, 86% seen once, with about an eighth in the top ten. The rearrangement uses TRBV7-8 and TRBJ2-7; 7 nucleotides match TRBD2. Here the sequenced sample was CD8+ T cells from blood, taken 12 months after liver transplant. The TCR comes from a human patient who received a liver transplant. Certain T cells may be donor cells from the graft. Here the CDR3 reads CASSWEGSGTSYEQYF. In nucleotides, the CDR3 is TGTGCCAGCAGCTGGGAGGGGAGCGGGACTTCCTACGAGCAGTACTTC.